This T cell receptor (beta chain) originates from a study of vaccination and CD4 T cells after COVID-19. Study as a whole: Median time from COVID diagnosis to post-COVID sampling was over 85 days (35 to 161).

This clonotype has a handful of counts. Its antigen is currently unknown. The CDR3 is 13 residues long. The germline V gene has CDR1 MNHNS and CDR2 SASEGT. The V and J ends lost 8 bases and 4 bases, in that order; junction bases with no gene match: 6. Findings and limits, study-wide: The authors identified 304 of 307 vaccine-specific clones in convalescent patients as spike mono-reactive.

Treatment of the sample: roughly ten-day PBMC culture with coronavirus spike peptide pools or control peptides (ViraFEST assay). The assay that was used to sequence DNA from cultured CD4+ T cells was the Oncomine TCR Beta short-read assay. TCRdb re-analysed the PCR reads in MiXCR, keeping a single row per CDR3 protein. The table has 15,000 or so distinct CDR3 sequences, 30% seen once. The source of this sequence is a human donor with COVID-19. The chain uses TRBV6-1 and TRBJ1-1; TRBD1 matches at 8 bases. Sequencing was done on a sample of cultured CD4+ T cells from blood. The CDR3 sequence is CASGQGRTTEAFF. The CDR3 DNA reads TGTGCCAGCGGACAGGGACGGACCACTGAAGCTTTCTTT.